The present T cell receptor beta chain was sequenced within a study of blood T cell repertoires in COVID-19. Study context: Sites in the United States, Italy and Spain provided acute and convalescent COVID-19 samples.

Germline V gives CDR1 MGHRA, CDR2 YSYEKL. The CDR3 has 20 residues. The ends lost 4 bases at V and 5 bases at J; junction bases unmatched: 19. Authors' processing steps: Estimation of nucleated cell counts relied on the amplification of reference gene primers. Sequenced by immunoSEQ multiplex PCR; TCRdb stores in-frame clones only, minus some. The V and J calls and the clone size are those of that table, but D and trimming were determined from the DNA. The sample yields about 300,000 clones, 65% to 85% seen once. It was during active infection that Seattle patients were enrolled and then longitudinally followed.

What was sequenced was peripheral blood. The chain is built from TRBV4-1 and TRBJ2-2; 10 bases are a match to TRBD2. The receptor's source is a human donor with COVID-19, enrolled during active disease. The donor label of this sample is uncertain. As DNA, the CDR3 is TGCGCCAGCAGCCTATCAAGCCTGCGGCTAGCGGGAGCGGAGACCGGGGAGCTGTTTTTT. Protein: CASSLSSLRLAGAETGELFF.